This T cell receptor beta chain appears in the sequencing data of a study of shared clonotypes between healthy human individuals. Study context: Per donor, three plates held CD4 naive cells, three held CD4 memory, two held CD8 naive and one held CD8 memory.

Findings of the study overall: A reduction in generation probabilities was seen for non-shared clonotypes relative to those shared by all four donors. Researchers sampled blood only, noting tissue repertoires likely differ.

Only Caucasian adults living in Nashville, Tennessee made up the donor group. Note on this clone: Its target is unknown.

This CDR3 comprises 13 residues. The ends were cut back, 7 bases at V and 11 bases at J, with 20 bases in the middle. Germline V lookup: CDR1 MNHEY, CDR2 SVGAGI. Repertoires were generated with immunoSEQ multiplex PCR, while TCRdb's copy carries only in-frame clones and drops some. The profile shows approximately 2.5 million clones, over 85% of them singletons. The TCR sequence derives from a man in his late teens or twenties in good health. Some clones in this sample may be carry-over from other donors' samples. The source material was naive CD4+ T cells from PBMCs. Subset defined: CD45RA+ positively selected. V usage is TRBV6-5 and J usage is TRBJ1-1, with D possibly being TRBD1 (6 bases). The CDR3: CASIPPGGLGAFF. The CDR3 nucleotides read TGTGCCAGCATCCCCCCCGGGGGCCTTGGCGCTTTCTTT.